This TCR beta chain derives from a study of Ad26.COV2.S vaccination and SARS-CoV-2 variants. Treatment of the sample: roughly 19 received Ad26.COV2.S at low or high dose, single or two shots; roughly 5 received placebo; per-sample allocation not given. Day 63 following the first vaccine or placebo injection was when the samples were taken. Looked up from germline, CDR1 is ENHRY and CDR2 is SYGVKD. The CDR3 is 15 amino acids. V was pared by 2 bases and J by 8 bases, with 16 bases between. This table comes from immunoSEQ multiplex PCR, and its TCRdb copy is limited to in-frame clones, with some not included. The sample holds more than 250,000 clones, 70% to 90% seen once.

The chain links TRBV10-3 to TRBJ2-4; a weak D match, TRBD2 (5 bases). This TCR was recovered from a person aged 18 to 59 who received the Ad26.COV2.S COVID-19 vaccine or a placebo. Sequencing used peripheral blood, obtained in a trial of Ad26.COV2.S vaccine versus placebo. The CDR3 nucleotides are TGTGCCATCAGTGAGCCTAATGTCCACGGGGACATTCAGTACTTC. Residues: CAISEPNVHGDIQYF.